This entry concerns a single T cell receptor (beta chain). Treatment denoted: 19 received Ad26.COV2.S at low or high dose, single or two shots; about 5 received placebo; per-sample allocation not given. Following the first vaccine or placebo injection, samples were taken on day 63. Sequencing used immunoSEQ multiplex PCR; TCRdb keeps in-frame clones, though not all of them. This table has approximately 250,000 clones, 87% appearing once. The data were obtained in a study of Ad26.COV2.S vaccination and SARS-CoV-2 variants. Germline V CDR1 and CDR2: MNHNY, SVGAGI (reference sequence). The CDR3 contains 14 residues. V gave up 5 bases and J gave up 4 bases, with 14 bases separating them.

The specimen was peripheral blood, collected in a trial of Ad26.COV2.S vaccine versus placebo. J is TRBJ1-1 and V is TRBV6-6; D might be TRBD1 (5 bases). The TCR comes from a person between 18 and 60 years old who received the Ad26.COV2.S COVID-19 vaccine or a placebo. CDR3 region: CASSLARGGTEAFF. CDR3 DNA sequence: TGTGCCAGCAGTCTCGCCCGGGGGGGCACTGAAGCTTTCTTT.